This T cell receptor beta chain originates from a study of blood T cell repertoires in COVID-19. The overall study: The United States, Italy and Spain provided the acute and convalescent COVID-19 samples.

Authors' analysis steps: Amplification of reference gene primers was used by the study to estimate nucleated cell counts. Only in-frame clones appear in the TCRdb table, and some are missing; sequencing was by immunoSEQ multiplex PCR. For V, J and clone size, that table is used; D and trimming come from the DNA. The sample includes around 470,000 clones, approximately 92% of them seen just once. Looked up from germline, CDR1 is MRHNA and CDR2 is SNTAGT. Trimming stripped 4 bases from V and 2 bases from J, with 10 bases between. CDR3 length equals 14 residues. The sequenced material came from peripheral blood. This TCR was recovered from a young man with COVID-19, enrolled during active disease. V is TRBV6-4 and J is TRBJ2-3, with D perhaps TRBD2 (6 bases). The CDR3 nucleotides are TGTGCCAGCAGTGGGGGGGACGACACAGATACGCAGTATTTT. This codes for CASSGGDDTDTQYF.